This T cell receptor beta chain was obtained from a study of T cell responses to AZD1222 COVID-19 vaccine. This clone was detected once. What it binds is unknown. CDR1 is GTSNPN, CDR2 SVGIG, per germline (reference sequence). V gave up 4 bases and J gave up 5 bases, with 15 bases separating them. This CDR3 spans 13 amino acids. Assay: immunoSEQ multiplex PCR; the TCRdb copy retains only in-frame clones and omits some. The sample lists more than 150,000 clones, roughly 91% occurring once. Overall study findings and caveats: Seropositive AZD1222 recipients at baseline numbered only 6 or 7. Close to half of spike-specific TCRs reportedly recognize unmutated variant regions. White British people made up most donors, females outnumbered males, and clonal diversity was possibly underestimated.

The rearrangement links TRBV30 to TRBJ2-7, with D possibly matching TRBD1 (5 bases). The specimen comprised peripheral blood, sampled 28 days after the second AZD1222 dose. This receptor was taken from an adult who received the AZD1222 COVID-19 vaccine. As DNA, the CDR3 is TGTGCCTGGACAGTAAACAGGAACGACGAGCAGTACTTC. Translation gives CAWTVNRNDEQYF.